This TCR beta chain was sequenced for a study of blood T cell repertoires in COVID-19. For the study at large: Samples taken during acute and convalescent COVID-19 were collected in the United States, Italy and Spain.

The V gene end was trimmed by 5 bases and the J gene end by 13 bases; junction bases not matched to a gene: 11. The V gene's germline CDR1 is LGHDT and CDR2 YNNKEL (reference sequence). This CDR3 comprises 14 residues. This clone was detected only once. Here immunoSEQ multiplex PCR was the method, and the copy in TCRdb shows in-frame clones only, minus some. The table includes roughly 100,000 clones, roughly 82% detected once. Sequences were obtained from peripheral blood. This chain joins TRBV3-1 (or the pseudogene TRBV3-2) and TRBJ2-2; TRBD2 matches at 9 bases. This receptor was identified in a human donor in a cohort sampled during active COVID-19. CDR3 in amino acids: CASSGGGGLPGLFF. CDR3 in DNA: TGTGCCAGCAGCGGCGGGGGGGGGCTCCCTGGGCTGTTTTTT.